This T cell receptor beta chain emerged from a study of blood T cells in healthy people across ages. This clonotype was picked up a small number of times. What it binds is unknown. A second about 7 to 12 cycle PCR used barcoded and J-beta primers. TCRdb independently ran MiXCR on the 5' RACE reads; one entry per CDR3 protein. The sample gives more than 650,000 distinct CDR3 sequences, 20% to 25% of which show up once; 22% is in the top ten. Overall study findings and caveats: The donors' CMV status was not determined, possibly confounding changes in expanded clonotypes. Fewer expanded clones and more diversity marked long-lived versus aged donors. It was held that diversity estimates obtained from one million T cells represented underestimates.

The CDR3 has 17 residues. The V gene end was trimmed by 6 bases and the J gene end by 5 bases; junction bases not matched to a gene: 10. Germline loops: CDR1 MDHEN, CDR2 SYDVKM. The sequence was obtained from a man aged 65-85 years in good health. The sequenced sample consisted of blood. The chain joins TRBV28 to TRBJ2-5; TRBD2 aligns across 15 bases. The CDR3 loop is CASSPGTSGRISETQYF. CDR3 bases: TGTGCCAGCAGCCCTGGGACTAGCGGGAGGATCTCTGAGACCCAGTACTTC.